This T cell receptor (beta chain) comes out of a study of kidney transplant recipient with SARS-CoV-2 infection. One entry per CDR3 protein, called by TCRdb with MiXCR from the reads. The data contain under 250,000 distinct CDR3 sequences, 29% of them singletons. Germline V gives CDR1 MNHNS, CDR2 SASEGT. The CDR3 spans 17 residues. A remark on this clonotype: This may be a read error: a much more frequent sequence differs by one nucleotide.

The material sequenced was a blood sample, taken at baseline and between days 110 and 120 from a kidney transplant recipient. The V gene is TRBV6-1, the J gene TRBJ1-2; D is unclear. The sequence was obtained from a male patient between 25 and 39 years old who had COVID-19 and was a kidney transplant recipient. Part of the T cells may come from the graft donor. CDR3 sequence reads: CASSHQCSMRKTYGHTF. The CDR3 nucleotides are TGTGCCAGCAGTCACCAATGCTCTATGCGAAAGACCTATGGCCACACCTTC.